The present T cell receptor beta chain was sequenced within a study of T cells in Graves' hyperthyroidism and ophthalmopathy. Study results and caveats: Most expanded thyroid clonotypes above 0.001 recurred in blood.

No progression to ophthalmopathy during 18 months of follow-up defined stable disease. Pregnant or lactating patients were excluded, as were those with uncontrolled infection or other autoimmune disease. This clonotype was recorded many times. As yet, its antigen is unknown. Amplification of TCR beta CDR3 regions was performed using RNA transcripts as template. In the first-round RT-PCR of the TCR CDR3, the HTBI primer set was used. A single record per CDR3 protein comes from TCRdb applying MiXCR to the multiplex PCR reads. Among about 400,000 distinct CDR3 sequences listed, 13% were seen once. The germline V gene encodes CDR1 MNHEY and CDR2 SVGEGT. The V end lost 2 bases, the J end lost 4 bases, and 2 bases lay between the germline ends. CDR3 length equals 11 residues.

The V call is TRBV6-2 or TRBV6-3, the J call TRBJ2-5; D not certain. The clonotype was recovered from a woman aged 18 to 35 with Graves' hyperthyroidism. Sequencing was performed on blood. The CDR3 region is CASSYAETQYF. The DNA for the CDR3 is TGTGCCAGCAGTTACGCAGAGACCCAGTACTTC.